This T cell receptor (beta chain) was identified during a study of shared clonotypes between healthy human individuals. Study-wide findings and caveats: Clonotypes not shared had lower generation probabilities than those common to all four donors.

This table comes from immunoSEQ multiplex PCR, and its TCRdb copy is limited to in-frame clones, with some not included. The table records over a million clones, under 80% of them present only once. This clone appeared a single time. Its target is not known. The germline V gene encodes CDR1 MNHEY and CDR2 SMNVEV (reference sequence). The ends were cut back, 5 bases at V and 0 bases at J, with 11 bases in the middle. The CDR3 consists of 15 residues. The sample taken for sequencing was memory CD4+ T cells sorted from blood. Subset defined: CD45RA-negative fraction. This receptor was identified in a man between 18 and 29 years old in good health. V is TRBV27 and J is TRBJ1-5; D is uncertain. The CDR3 spells CASSRDYFSNQPQHF. In DNA, the CDR3 is TGTGCCAGCAGTAGAGATTACTTTAGCAATCAGCCCCAGCATTTT.